These T cell receptor beta chains were read from a single sample in a study of shared clonotypes between healthy human individuals. The method was immunoSEQ multiplex PCR; TCRdb's version includes in-frame clones alone and lacks a portion of them. The sample lists hundreds of thousands of clones, more than 75% occurring once. Sequenced: PBMCs. The receptors were gathered from a middle-aged woman in good health. Some clones in this sample may be carry-over from other donors' samples. Both conserved end residues are part of each CDR3. Fields, in order: J gene, D gene, V gene, clone size, CDR3 length, CDR3 protein, CDR3 DNA. A D gene is named only where the DNA matches it firmly. Clone size, where shown, is once, few, many, or a class for clones that have expanded.

J gene: TRBJ2-7
D gene: -
V gene: TRBV9
clone size: -
CDR3 length: 15
CDR3 protein: CASSPEGVSIYEQYF
CDR3 DNA: TGTGCCAGCAGCCCAGAGGGGGTTTCTATATACGAGCAGTACTTC

J gene: TRBJ2-7
D gene: -
V gene: TRBV4-3
clone size: few
CDR3 length: 13
CDR3 protein: CASSQDTGWEQYF
CDR3 DNA: TGCGCCAGCAGCCAAGATACGGGTTGGGAGCAGTACTTC

J gene: TRBJ2-7
D gene: TRBD1
V gene: TRBV29-1
clone size: -
CDR3 length: 12
CDR3 protein: CSVEQGAGEQYF
CDR3 DNA: TGCAGCGTTGAACAGGGGGCGGGCGAGCAGTACTTC

J gene: TRBJ1-5
D gene: -
V gene: TRBV6-1
clone size: -
CDR3 length: 14
CDR3 protein: CASSASGVNQPQHF
CDR3 DNA: TGTGCCAGCAGCGCCTCAGGGGTGAATCAGCCCCAGCATTTT

J gene: TRBJ1-5
D gene: -
V gene: TRBV2
clone size: -
CDR3 length: 15
CDR3 protein: CASSWQGDGNQPQHF
CDR3 DNA: TGTGCCAGCAGTTGGCAGGGTGATGGCAATCAGCCCCAGCATTTT

J gene: TRBJ1-2
D gene: -
V gene: TRBV30
clone size: -
CDR3 length: 11
CDR3 protein: CAWSVLPTTIF
CDR3 DNA: TGTGCCTGGAGTGTACTACCGACTACCATCTTC

J gene: TRBJ2-2
D gene: TRBD1
V gene: TRBV29-1
clone size: -
CDR3 length: 13
CDR3 protein: CSVDQTGYGELFF
CDR3 DNA: TGCAGCGTGGACCAGACAGGGTACGGGGAGCTGTTTTTT

J gene: TRBJ1-2
D gene: TRBD1
V gene: TRBV29-1
clone size: -
CDR3 length: 12
CDR3 protein: CSVGQGNGGYTF
CDR3 DNA: TGCAGCGTTGGACAGGGTAACGGTGGCTACACCTTC

J gene: TRBJ2-7
D gene: -
V gene: TRBV5-1
clone size: -
CDR3 length: 15
CDR3 protein: CASSLVQRPSYEQYF
CDR3 DNA: TGCGCCAGCAGCTTGGTCCAGCGGCCCTCCTACGAGCAGTACTTC

J gene: TRBJ2-7
D gene: TRBD2
V gene: TRBV6-6
clone size: -
CDR3 length: 15
CDR3 protein: CASSLLALGPHEQYF
CDR3 DNA: TGTGCCAGCAGTTTACTAGCGTTAGGACCCCACGAGCAGTACTTC

J gene: TRBJ2-7
D gene: -
V gene: TRBV9
clone size: -
CDR3 length: 14
CDR3 protein: CASSSEGGPYEQYF
CDR3 DNA: TGTGCCAGCAGCTCCGAAGGAGGGCCCTACGAGCAGTACTTC